These 13 T cell receptor beta chains were all obtained from the same sample, sequenced in a study of CD8 T cells in Susac syndrome. Reverse transcription of about 0.45 to 1 ug RNA used random hexamers. One entry per CDR3 protein, called by TCRdb with MiXCR from the immunoSEQ multiplex PCR reads. Of tens of thousands of distinct CDR3 sequences listed, 96% are singletons. Sequencing was carried out using CD4+ T cells from PBMCs. Every receptor here comes from a human donor with multiple sclerosis.

V gene TRBV4-1 combines with J gene TRBJ1-1; D is uncertain. CDR3 length: 15 residues. Between the trimmed V and J ends, which lost 3 bases and 8 bases, there was a span of 19 bases. Germline CDR1 MGHRA, CDR2 YSYEKL. CDR3 in amino acids: CASSHNLPRLPEAFF. In nucleotides, the CDR3 is TGCGCCAGCAGCCATAATCTCCCAAGGCTTCCAGAAGCTTTCTTT.

V usage is TRBV9 and J usage is TRBJ2-2; D possibly corresponds to TRBD1 (5 bases). This CDR3 comprises 17 residues. The germline CDR1 and CDR2 sequences are SGDLS and YYNGEE. Trimming stripped 0 bases from V and 7 bases from J, with 19 bases between. The CDR3 sequence: CASSVATMSRGIGELFF. The CDR3 DNA reads TGTGCCAGCAGCGTAGCTACGATGAGTAGGGGAATCGGGGAGCTGTTTTTT.

The chain joins TRBV7-8 to TRBJ1-2; tentatively, D is TRBD1 (5 bases). This CDR3 has 14 residues. Germline V gene lookup returns CDR1 SGHVS and CDR2 FQNEAQ. V lost 1 base, J lost 4 bases, and 10 bases lay in between. The CDR3 region is CASSLGQNIYGYTF. CDR3 DNA sequence: TGTGCCAGCAGCTTAGGACAGAATATCTATGGCTACACCTTC. Complete variable domain (other parts from reference TRBV7-8 and TRBJ1-2): GAGVSQSPRYKVAKRGQDVALRCDPISGHVSLFWYQQALGQGPEFLTYFQNEAQLDKSGLPSDRFFAERPEGSVSTLKIQRTQQEDSAVYLCASSLGQNIYGYTFGSGTRLTVV.

The rearrangement links TRBV20-1 to TRBJ1-1; no reliable D call. The V and J ends lost 0 bases and 7 bases respectively, with 21 bases between them. The CDR3 length is 16 residues. Germline V gene lookup returns CDR1 DFQATT and CDR2 SNEGSKA (reference sequence). CDR3 DNA sequence: TGCAGTGCTAGAGAGCCGTCGGGAGGGAATAGAGTTGAAGCTTTCTTT. This codes for CSAREPSGGNRVEAFF.

The chain has TRBV6-5 and TRBJ1-1, with no clear D. The length of the CDR3 is 11 residues. Per germline, CDR1 MNHEY and CDR2 SVGAGI. Trimming cost V 3 bases and J 8 bases, with 7 bases left between them. The CDR3 nucleotides read TGTGCCAGCAGTTATGCGGGCGAAGCTTTCTTT. Amino acid sequence: CASSYAGEAFF.

The V and J genes are TRBV3-1 and TRBJ1-3; no reliable D call. Deletions cut 4 bases from V and 0 bases from J, with 7 bases between. CDR3 length equals 14 residues. Germline V CDR1 and CDR2: LGHDT, YNNKEL (reference sequence). The CDR3 spells CASSPRSSGNTIYF. The CDR3, as DNA: TGTGCCAGCAGCCCCCGAAGCTCTGGAAACACCATATATTTT.

The table lists this clonotype with a count of one. The chain uses TRBV11-3 and TRBJ2-3; TRBD1 matches at 7 bases. The CDR3 spans 14 residues. Germline V CDR1 and CDR2: SGHNT, YENEEA. Trimming removed 5 bases from V and 6 bases from J; junction bases left unmatched: 8. CDR3 protein: CASSNRGEKDTQYF. For the CDR3, the DNA is TGTGCCAGCAGCAACAGGGGAGAGAAGGATACGCAGTATTTT.

This clonotype was seen once. The V gene is TRBV28, the J gene TRBJ2-2, with 7 bases lining up with TRBD1. The germline gives CDR1 MDHEN, CDR2 SYDVKM. The length of the CDR3 is 14 residues. Trimming took 8 bases from V and 6 from J; bases not matched to a gene: 9. This CDR3 is CASQVDRVPGELFF. The CDR3 nucleotides read TGTGCCAGCCAGGTCGACAGGGTCCCCGGGGAGCTGTTTTTT.

This chain links TRBV7-2 with TRBJ2-3, with TRBD2 identical over 7 bases. The germline V gene encodes CDR1 SGHTA and CDR2 FQGNSA. Trimming cost V 5 bases and J 1 base; bases outside gene matches: 9. The CDR3 spans 16 residues. This CDR3 reads CASSPQSAGGTDTQYF. For the CDR3, the DNA is TGTGCCAGCAGCCCCCAGAGCGCGGGGGGCACAGATACGCAGTATTTT.

The chain employs TRBV29-1 and TRBJ2-1; TRBD2 agrees at 8 bases. This CDR3 has 14 amino acids. Losses at the gene ends were 6 bases for V and 6 bases for J; bases not matched to a gene: 10. CDR1 and CDR2 from the germline V gene are SQVTM and ANQGSEA. The CDR3 DNA reads TGCAGCGTCGTCGGGGGGGGTTTAGGCAATGAGCAGTTCTTC. Its protein product is CSVVGGGLGNEQFF.

The V gene is TRBV13, the J gene TRBJ1-2; D is undetermined. The CDR3 has 13 residues. Germline V gene sequence: CDR1 PRHDT, CDR2 FYEKMQ (reference sequence). Trimming removed 4 bases at V and 0 bases at J, with 6 bases between. As DNA, the CDR3 is TGTGCCAGCAGCTCCCGCACTAACTATGGCTACACCTTC. This encodes CASSSRTNYGYTF.

This chain uses TRBV12-3 or TRBV12-4 with TRBJ1-5; possible D gene TRBD1, 6 bases. The CDR3 contains 18 residues. The V gene lost 4 bases and the J gene lost 2 bases, with 21 bases spanning the gap. The CDR3 is CASSSSAGGRSGNQPQHF. The DNA for the CDR3 is TGTGCCAGCAGTTCCTCGGCCGGGGGGCGATCGGGCAATCAGCCCCAGCATTTT.

This clonotype was counted a few times. V usage is TRBV12-3 or TRBV12-4 and J usage is TRBJ2-7; no clear D gene. The CDR3 is 13 residues long. Trimming stripped 6 bases from V and 1 base from J, with 10 bases between. The CDR3: CASRLDGSYEQYF. The CDR3 nucleotides are TGTGCCAGCAGGCTGGACGGGTCCTACGAGCAGTACTTC.